This paragraph reports one T cell receptor beta chain. Its antigen is currently unknown. The TCR beta library used iRepertoire HTBI primers with Arm-PCR amplification of CDR3. TCRdb redid the calling of the multiplex PCR reads with MiXCR, one entry per CDR3 protein. The profile covers roughly 350,000 distinct CDR3 sequences, with roughly 16% appearing a single time and 20% taken by the ten largest. Time point denoted: newly diagnosed GD, antithyroid drugs for less than 3 months. Making the TCR library involved RNA that had been extracted from PBMCs. CDR1 DFQATT and CDR2 SNEGSKA come from the germline V gene (reference sequence). V lost 5 bases and J lost 5, with 6 bases in between. This CDR3 has 10 residues. The data were taken from a study of regulatory T cells in long-lasting Graves disease. Study-wide findings and caveats: Small sample size may have lowered accuracy.

This sample also appeared in a second study, on T cells in Graves' hyperthyroidism and ophthalmopathy.

This clonotype was sampled from a woman under 30 with Graves disease. Sequenced material: peripheral blood mononuclear cells (PBMCs), taken at new diagnosis, from a patient treated with antithyroid drugs. The V and J genes are TRBV20-1 and TRBJ1-2, with D perhaps matching TRBD1 (6 bases). CDR3 in DNA: TGCAGTGCTCAGGGGTATGGCTACACCTTC. Translated, it gives CSAQGYGYTF.